This TCR beta chain stems from a study of blood T cell repertoires in COVID-19. The overall study: COVID-19 samples, acute and convalescent, were from the United States, Italy and Spain. The cDNA or gDNA used as material had been derived from T cells, B-cell-depleted T cells, or PBMCs.

The V gene's germline CDR1 is MNHEY and CDR2 SVGAGI. Trimming stripped 11 bases from V and 0 bases from J, with 8 bases between. The CDR3 consists of 13 residues. Original methodology: Amplifying reference gene primers gave estimates of nucleated cell counts. Clones were read by immunoSEQ multiplex PCR, and TCRdb kept only the in-frame ones, dropping some. Clone size and the V and J calls come from that table; the DNA yielded D and trimming. The data hold roughly 250,000 clones, with roughly four fifths observed a single time. This sequence was found in a woman between 50 and 59 years old with acute or convalescent COVID-19. The V gene is TRBV6-5, the J gene TRBJ2-6; a weak D match, TRBD1 (5 bases). The specimen was peripheral blood. The CDR3 region is CASQGSGANVLTF. The CDR3 region has the DNA TGTGCCTCGCAGGGCTCTGGGGCCAACGTCCTGACTTTC.